This T cell receptor (beta chain) appears in the sequencing data of a study of T cells in Graves' hyperthyroidism and ophthalmopathy. Study-wide findings and caveats: Most clonotypes that expanded in the thyroid above 0.001 also showed up in blood.

Details on this clonotype: Its antigen is undetermined.

If no ophthalmopathy progression occurred within 18 months, Graves' hyperthyroidism was stable. Patients showing uncontrolled infection, other autoimmune disease, pregnancy or lactation were ineligible. RNA transcripts provided the source from which TCR beta CDR3 regions were amplified. In the first-round RT-PCR of the TCR CDR3, the HTBI primer set was used. TCRdb redid the calling of the multiplex PCR reads with MiXCR, one entry per CDR3 protein. The sample carries about 610,000 distinct CDR3 sequences, approximately 44% recorded once. The V gene's germline CDR1 is SGHRS and CDR2 YFSETQ. V shed 4 bases and J 7 bases; nucleotides not matched to a gene: 4. This CDR3 has 15 residues.

The chain uses TRBV5-1 and TRBJ2-2, with 13 bases lining up with TRBD2. This clonotype originated in a woman between 18 and 29 years old with Graves' hyperthyroidism. The material sequenced was peripheral blood or thyroid tissue (not recorded which). CDR3 loop: CASSTGTSGIGELFF. CDR3 DNA: TGCGCCAGCAGCACCGGGACTAGCGGGATCGGGGAGCTGTTTTTT.